This T cell receptor (beta chain) was captured in a study of blood T cell repertoires in COVID-19. This table comes from immunoSEQ multiplex PCR, and its TCRdb copy is limited to in-frame clones, with some not included. The table has about 78,000 clones, 86% seen once. The material sequenced was peripheral blood. The clonotype originates from a woman aged 55-69 years with acute or convalescent COVID-19.

The CDR3 protein is CASSFLPGNTEAFF. As DNA, the CDR3 is TGTGCCAGCAGTTTTCTTCCAGGGAACACTGAAGCTTTCTTT. The chain employs TRBV28 and TRBJ1-1; D unclear. The ends were cut back, 3 bases at V and 1 base at J, with 9 bases in the middle. Germline V gives CDR1 MDHEN, CDR2 SYDVKM. The CDR3 loop spans 14 amino acids.